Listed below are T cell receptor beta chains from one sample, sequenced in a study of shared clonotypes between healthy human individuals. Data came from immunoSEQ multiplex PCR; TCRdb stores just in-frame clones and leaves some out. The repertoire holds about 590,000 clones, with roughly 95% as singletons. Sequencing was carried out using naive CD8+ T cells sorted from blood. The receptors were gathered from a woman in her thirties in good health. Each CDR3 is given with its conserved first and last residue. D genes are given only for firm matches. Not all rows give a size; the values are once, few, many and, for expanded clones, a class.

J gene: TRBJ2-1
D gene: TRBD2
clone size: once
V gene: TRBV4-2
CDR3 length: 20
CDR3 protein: CASSQDQASGRLSAYNEQFF
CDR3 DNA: TGTGCCAGCAGCCAAGATCAGGCTAGCGGGCGATTAAGCGCATACAATGAGCAGTTCTTC

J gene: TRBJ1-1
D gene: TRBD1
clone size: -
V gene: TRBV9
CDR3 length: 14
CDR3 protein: CASSVDRGGTEAFF
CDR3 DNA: TGTGCCAGCAGCGTAGACAGGGGAGGGACTGAAGCTTTCTTT

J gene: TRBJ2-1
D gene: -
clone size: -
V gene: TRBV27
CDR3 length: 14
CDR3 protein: CASSLVRGGNEQFF
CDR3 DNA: TGTGCCAGCAGTTTAGTCAGGGGAGGCAATGAGCAGTTCTTC

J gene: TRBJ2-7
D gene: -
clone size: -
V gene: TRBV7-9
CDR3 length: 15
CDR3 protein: CASSPWGSRAHEQYF
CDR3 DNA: TGTGCCAGCAGCCCCTGGGGGTCCCGGGCTCACGAGCAGTACTTC

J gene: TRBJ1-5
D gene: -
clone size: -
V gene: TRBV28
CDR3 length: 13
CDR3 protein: CASSAEGNQPQHF
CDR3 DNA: TGTGCCAGCAGTGCCGAGGGCAATCAGCCCCAGCATTTT

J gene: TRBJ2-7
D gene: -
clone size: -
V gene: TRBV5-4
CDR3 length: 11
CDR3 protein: CASSLLNEQYF
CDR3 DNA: TGTGCCAGCAGCTTGTTAAACGAGCAGTACTTC

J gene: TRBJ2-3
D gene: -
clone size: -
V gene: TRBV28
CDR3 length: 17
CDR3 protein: CASTEIPRTDRTDTQYF
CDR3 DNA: TGTGCCAGCACGGAGATTCCTAGGACAGACCGCACAGATACGCAGTATTTT

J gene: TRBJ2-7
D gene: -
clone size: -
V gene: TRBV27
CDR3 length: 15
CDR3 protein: CASSPPQGPTYEQYF
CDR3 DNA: TGTGCCAGCAGTCCACCCCAGGGGCCAACCTACGAGCAGTACTTC

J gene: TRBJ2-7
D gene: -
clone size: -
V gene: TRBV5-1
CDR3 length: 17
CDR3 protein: CASSPRLGKTAGHEQYF
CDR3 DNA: TGCGCCAGCAGCCCCCGTTTGGGGAAGACAGCTGGTCACGAGCAGTACTTC

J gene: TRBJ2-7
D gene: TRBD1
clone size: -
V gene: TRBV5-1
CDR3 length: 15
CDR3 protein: CASSLGQGIVYEQYF
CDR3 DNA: TGCGCCAGCAGCTTGGGACAGGGAATAGTCTACGAGCAGTACTTC

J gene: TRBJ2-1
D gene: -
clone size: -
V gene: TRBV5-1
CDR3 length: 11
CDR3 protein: CASSIGNEQFF
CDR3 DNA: TGCGCCAGCAGCATCGGCAATGAGCAGTTCTTC

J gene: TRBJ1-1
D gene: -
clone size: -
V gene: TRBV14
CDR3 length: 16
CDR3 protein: CASSQVPDLSQTEAFF
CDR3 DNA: TGTGCCAGCAGCCAAGTACCAGATCTTTCACAGACTGAAGCTTTCTTT

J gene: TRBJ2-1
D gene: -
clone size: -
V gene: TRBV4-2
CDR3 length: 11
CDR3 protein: CASSLLNEQFF
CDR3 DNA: TGTGCCAGCAGCCTCCTCAATGAGCAGTTCTTC

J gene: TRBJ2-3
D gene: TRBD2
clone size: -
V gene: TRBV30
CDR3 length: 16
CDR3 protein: CAWRSGTSGLKDTQYF
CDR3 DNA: TGTGCCTGGAGGAGCGGGACTAGCGGGTTAAAAGATACGCAGTATTTT

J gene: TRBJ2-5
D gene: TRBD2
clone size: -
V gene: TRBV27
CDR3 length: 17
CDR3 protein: CASSFGTSGGRGETQYF
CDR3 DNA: TGTGCCAGCAGTTTTGGGACTAGCGGGGGGCGCGGAGAGACCCAGTACTTC

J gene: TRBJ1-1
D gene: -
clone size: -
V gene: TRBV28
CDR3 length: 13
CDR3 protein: CASRWTPNTEAFF
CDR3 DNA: TGTGCCAGCAGGTGGACACCGAACACTGAAGCTTTCTTT

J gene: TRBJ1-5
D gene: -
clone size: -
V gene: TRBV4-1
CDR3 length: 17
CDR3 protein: CASSQSLARGPHQPQHF
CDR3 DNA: TGCGCCAGCAGCCAATCTTTGGCCAGGGGACCTCATCAGCCCCAGCATTTT

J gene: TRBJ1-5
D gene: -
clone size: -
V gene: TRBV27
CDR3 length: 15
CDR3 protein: CASRATPRGNQPQHF
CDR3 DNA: TGTGCCAGCAGAGCGACACCACGAGGCAATCAGCCCCAGCATTTT

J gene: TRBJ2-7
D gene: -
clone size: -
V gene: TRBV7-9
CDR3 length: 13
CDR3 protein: CASSLADLAEQYF
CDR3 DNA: TGTGCCAGCAGCTTAGCTGATTTGGCCGAGCAGTACTTC

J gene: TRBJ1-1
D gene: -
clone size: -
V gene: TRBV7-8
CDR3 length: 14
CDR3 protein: CASSLLQGSTEAFF
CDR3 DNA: TGTGCCAGCAGCTTACTCCAGGGGTCGACTGAAGCTTTCTTT

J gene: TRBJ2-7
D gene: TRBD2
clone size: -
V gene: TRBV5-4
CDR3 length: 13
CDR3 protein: CASSFREGYEQYF
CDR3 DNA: TGTGCCAGCAGCTTCCGGGAGGGCTACGAGCAGTACTTC

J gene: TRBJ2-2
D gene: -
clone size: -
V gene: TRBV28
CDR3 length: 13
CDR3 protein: CASSSDIKEELFF
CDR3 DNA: TGTGCCAGCAGTTCAGATATAAAGGAGGAGCTGTTTTTT

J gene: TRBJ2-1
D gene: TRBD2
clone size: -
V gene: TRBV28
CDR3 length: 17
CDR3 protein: CASSSTIPGLALNEQFF
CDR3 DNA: TGTGCCAGCAGTTCAACGATTCCGGGACTAGCGCTAAATGAGCAGTTCTTC

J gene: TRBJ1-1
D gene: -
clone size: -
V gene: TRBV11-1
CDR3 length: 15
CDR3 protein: CASSLARSLNTEAFF
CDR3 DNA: TGTGCCAGCAGCTTAGCGCGAAGTTTGAACACTGAAGCTTTCTTT